These 12 T cell receptor beta chains originate from one sample sequenced in a study of beta chain features in type 1 diabetes. General observations from the study: Within each of all four CD4+ subsets, Type 1 diabetes patients had TCRB CDR3s that were moderately but significantly shorter.

The antigens for these receptors are not known. The investigators reverse transcribed all of the isolated RNA, so they sequenced expressed TCRB transcripts. Sequencing used immunoSEQ multiplex PCR; TCRdb keeps in-frame clones, though not all of them. The data show about 150,000 clones, under 13% seen once. Sequenced input: central memory CD4+ T cells from blood. These receptors all stem from a man aged 25 to 40 with type 1 diabetes.

A few counts support this clone. V is TRBV7-2 and J is TRBJ2-7; 13 nucleotides align to TRBD2. In germline, CDR1 is SGHTA, CDR2 FQGNSA. The CDR3 loop spans 17 amino acids. J gave up 3 bases and V 1 base, and 6 bases lay outside the gene matches. In DNA form, the CDR3 reads TGTGCCAGCAGCTTAGATCGGACTAGCGGGAGTATCTACGAGCAGTACTTC. It encodes CASSLDRTSGSIYEQYF.

There are a few counts of this clone. V is TRBV2 and J is TRBJ1-5; possibly TRBD1 for D (5 bases). The germline CDR1 and CDR2 sequences are SNHLY and FYNNEI. The CDR3 has 14 residues. V was pared by 3 bases and J by 0 bases, with 6 bases between. As DNA, the CDR3 is TGTGCCAGCAGTGACAGGGTTAGCAATCAGCCCCAGCATTTT. Its translation is CASSDRVSNQPQHF.

The rearrangement links TRBV7-2 to TRBJ2-1, with a weak D call TRBD2 (6 bases). The V gene's germline CDR1 is SGHTA and CDR2 FQGNSA. The CDR3 runs 14 residues. The germline V and J ends were trimmed by 4 bases and 3 bases, with 10 bases remaining between them. The CDR3 DNA reads TGTGCCAGCAGCTGGAGGGCTAACTACAATGAGCAGTTCTTC. Protein product: CASSWRANYNEQFF.

The J gene is TRBJ1-2, the V gene TRBV18, with D perhaps matching TRBD1 (5 bases). Between the trimmed V and J ends, which lost 6 bases and 5 bases, there was a span of 16 bases. This CDR3 is built from 14 residues. Germline CDR1 reads KGHSH; CDR2 reads LQKENI. The CDR3 sequence: CASSPSTGEYGYTF. The CDR3 DNA reads TGTGCCAGCTCTCCGTCGACGGGGGAGTATGGCTACACCTTC. The variable domain in full, completed from reference TRBV18 and TRBJ1-2, reads NAGVMQNPRHLVRRRGQEARLRCSPMKGHSHVYWYRQLPEEGLKFMVYLQKENIIDESGMPKERFSAEFPKEGPSILRIQQVVRGDSAAYFCASSPSTGEYGYTFGSGTRLTVV.

The V gene is TRBV9, the J gene TRBJ1-2; D is possibly TRBD1 (6 bases). Germline-derived CDR1 and CDR2 are SGDLS and YYNGEE. V was cut by 4 bases and J by 2 bases, with 15 bases left in between. This CDR3 has 15 amino acids. This CDR3 is CASSPAGAENYGYTF. The CDR3 region has the DNA TGTGCCAGCAGCCCAGCAGGGGCCGAGAACTATGGCTACACCTTC.

This clone showed up just once. This chain joins TRBV7-2 and TRBJ2-7; no clear D gene. Germline values: CDR1 SGHTA, CDR2 FQGNSA. CDR3 length: 12 amino acids. The ends were cut back, 3 bases at V and 2 bases at J, with 5 bases in the middle. The CDR3 DNA reads as TGTGCCAGCAGCTTCCTTCCCTACGAGCAGTACTTC. Residues: CASSFLPYEQYF.

The chain employs TRBV14 and TRBJ2-1, with D tentatively TRBD2 (5 bases). The CDR3 length is 13 residues. Germline loops: CDR1 SGHDN, CDR2 FVKESK. Trimming left V 4 bases short and J 8 bases short, with 12 bases between. As DNA, the CDR3 is TGTGCCAGCAGCCCTCTAGCCTGGGATGAGCAGTTCTTC. Translation: CASSPLAWDEQFF.

In this sample, this clone turned up a few times. The CDR3 nucleotides read TGTGCCAGCAGTGAACGCTCGAGCTCCTACAATGAGCAGTTCTTC. This translates into CASSERSSSYNEQFF. The rearrangement joins TRBV2 to TRBJ2-1, with D uncertain. Trimming cost V 2 bases and J 0 bases, with 8 bases left between them. CDR3 length: 15 amino acids. The germline gives CDR1 SNHLY, CDR2 FYNNEI.

In its sample, this clone was seen a few times. The V gene is TRBV5-1, the J gene TRBJ1-1; maybe TRBD1 (5 bases). The CDR3 spans 14 residues. The germline V gene encodes CDR1 SGHRS and CDR2 YFSETQ. The V end lost 2 bases, the J end lost 1 base, and 9 bases lay between the germline ends. DNA of the CDR3: TGCGCCAGCAGCTTAACCACAGGGAACACTGAAGCTTTCTTT. Encoded protein: CASSLTTGNTEAFF.

This clone was seen a handful of times. The chain recombines TRBV29-1 with TRBJ2-1; no definite D call. Trimming removed 2 bases at V and 9 bases at J, with 5 bases between. Germline CDR1 reads SQVTM; CDR2 reads ANQGSEA. This CDR3 is 10 amino acids long. The CDR3 DNA is TGCAGCGTTGAACGCAGTGAGCAGTTCTTC. This codes for CSVERSEQFF.

This clone was found a few times. The rearrangement joins TRBV4-3 to TRBJ1-4; no clear D. Trimming pared 0 bases from V and 7 bases from J, leaving 6 bases between. This CDR3 region has 13 residues. Looked up from germline, CDR1 is LGHNA and CDR2 is YSLEER. Written as DNA, the CDR3 is TGCGCCAGCAGCCAAGACAGTGCTGAAAAACTGTTTTTT. This translates into CASSQDSAEKLFF.

This clone was seen only a few times. The V call is TRBV7-6, the J call TRBJ2-3, with TRBD2 identical over 8 bases. With V trimmed by 2 bases and J by 0 bases, 4 bases remained unmatched. The CDR3 is 16 residues long. CDR1 SGHVS and CDR2 FNYEAQ come from the germline V gene. CDR3 bases: TGTGCCAGCAGCTTAAATAGCGGGACTAGCACAGATACGCAGTATTTT. Protein: CASSLNSGTSTDTQYF.